This T cell receptor (beta chain) was recorded in a study of T cell responses to AZD1222 COVID-19 vaccine. Study-level results: Donors were mostly white British, more females; clonal diversity possibly underestimated. Seropositive AZD1222 recipients at baseline numbered only five or six. An increase in Spike-specific TCR breadth and depth was observed after two AZD1222 doses. Along spike, vaccine-associated CD4 TCRs were found throughout, with dominance at 160-218 and 743-854.

TCRdb keeps only in-frame clones here, not all; method: immunoSEQ multiplex PCR. The table records roughly 110,000 clones, around 87% of them present only once. Trimming cost V 1 base and J 10 bases, with 17 bases left between them. Germline V gives CDR1 GTSNPN, CDR2 SVGIG (reference sequence). This CDR3 spans 14 amino acids. A remark on this clone: What it binds is unknown.

V usage is TRBV30 and J usage is TRBJ2-1; a possible D gene is TRBD2 (5 bases). The sample here was peripheral blood, taken on day 0 of AZD1222 vaccination. This receptor was taken from an adult in good health. CDR3 amino acids: CAWSGGSRGGEQFF. The CDR3 nucleotides are TGTGCCTGGAGTGGGGGTAGTCGGGGTGGGGAGCAGTTCTTC.